These 19 T cell receptor beta chains were sequenced from one sample in a study of T cell responses to AZD1222 COVID-19 vaccine. TCRdb keeps only in-frame clones here, not all; method: immunoSEQ multiplex PCR. The sample consists of about 140,000 clones, around 84% of them appearing once. Specimen: peripheral blood, collected 28 days after the second AZD1222 dose. The receptors were sampled from an adult who received the AZD1222 COVID-19 vaccine.

The sample holds one count of this clone. This chain links TRBV18 with TRBJ2-3, with 9 bases lining up with TRBD1. The junction had 3 bases not matched to a gene; V was cut back by 3 bases and J by 2 bases. Germline V lookup: CDR1 KGHSH, CDR2 LQKENI. The CDR3 is made up of 15 amino acids. In nucleotides, the CDR3 is TGTGCCAGCTCACCGGGACAGGGTTACACAGATACGCAGTATTTT. Translated, it gives CASSPGQGYTDTQYF.

The chain combines TRBV4-1 with TRBJ2-5, with 9 bases aligning to TRBD2. The CDR3 runs to 19 residues. The V gene's germline CDR1 is MGHRA and CDR2 YSYEKL. With 1 base clipped from V and 5 bases from J, the junction kept 17 bases outside the gene matches. Written as DNA, the CDR3 is TGCGCCAGCAGCCAAGGAATTACAGCTTCAGCGGGAGGAGCGGAGACCCAGTACTTC. The encoded protein is CASSQGITASAGGAETQYF.

The J gene is TRBJ2-4, the V gene TRBV6-5, with 7 bases identical to TRBD2. Trimming removed 6 bases from V and 6 bases from J; junction bases left unmatched: 11. There are 15 residues in the CDR3. Germline V gives CDR1 MNHEY, CDR2 SVGAGI. The CDR3 DNA is TGTGCCAGCAGGATGACCGGGACTACCTCAAACATTCAGTACTTC. It encodes CASRMTGTTSNIQYF.

The gene calls are TRBV20-1 and TRBJ2-3; TRBD2 matches at 8 bases. There are 17 residues in the CDR3. Germline V gene lookup returns CDR1 DFQATT and CDR2 SNEGSKA (reference sequence). V lost 3 bases to trimming and J lost 2 bases; unmatched junction nucleotides: 13. The CDR3 loop is CSASGLAGLGDTDTQYF. The CDR3 bases are TGCAGTGCTAGTGGGCTAGCGGGTCTAGGGGACACAGATACGCAGTATTTT.

This clone occurred once. The CDR3 DNA follows: TGTGCCATCAGGAATCCGGGGGGGGCGCGTGAAAAACTGTTTTTT. Residues: CAIRNPGGAREKLFF. The chain has TRBV10-3 and TRBJ1-4, with a weak D call TRBD1 (6 bases). V was shortened by 6 bases and J by 7 bases, with 18 bases between the two germline ends. The CDR3 length is 15 residues. Germline V lookup: CDR1 ENHRY, CDR2 SYGVKD.

The rearrangement uses TRBV19 and TRBJ2-3, with D unresolved. The V and J ends lost 3 bases and 1 base respectively, with 8 bases between them. The CDR3 length is 14 residues. Germline V CDR1 and CDR2: LNHDA, SQIVND (reference sequence). The CDR3 bases are TGTGCCAGTAGTATCAGGTGGGGCACAGATACGCAGTATTTT. Translating gives CASSIRWGTDTQYF.

The chain couples TRBV5-6 to TRBJ2-5; 13 bases agree with TRBD2. J was trimmed by 5 bases and V by 4 bases; bases with no gene match: 5. CDR1 and CDR2 (germline): SGHDT, YYEEEE. The CDR3 is 15 residues long. The DNA for the CDR3 is TGTGCCAGCAGCCACGGACTAGCGGGGGTGGAGACCCAGTACTTC. Translated: CASSHGLAGVETQYF.

The chain has TRBV12-3 or TRBV12-4 and TRBJ2-1; tentative D call: TRBD1 (6 bases). Trimming took off 1 base at V and 9 bases at J, with 10 bases between the two ends. CDR3 size: 13 residues. Written as DNA, the CDR3 is TGTGCCAGCAGTTTAGGAACAGGGTTTGAGCAGTTCTTC. This codes for CASSLGTGFEQFF.

The CDR3 loop is CAWDFSGEQYF. CDR3 in DNA: TGTGCCTGGGACTTCTCGGGGGAGCAGTACTTC. The rearrangement uses TRBV30 and TRBJ2-7, with D perhaps matching TRBD2 (5 bases). V was cut by 5 bases and J by 7 bases, with 12 bases left in between. Germline CDR1 is GTSNPN and CDR2 is SVGIG (reference sequence). The CDR3 has 11 residues.

This clone appeared once. The CDR3 DNA reads as TGCGCCAGCAGCTTGGGCCCCCTGGGTCAGCCCCAGCATTTT. It translates to CASSLGPLGQPQHF. The chain joins TRBV5-1 to TRBJ1-5; D ambiguous. Trimming pared 0 bases from V and 6 bases from J, leaving 10 bases between. CDR1 and CDR2 (germline): SGHRS, YFSETQ. The CDR3 loop spans 14 amino acids.

J is TRBJ1-2 and V is TRBV5-1; D may be TRBD1 (6 bases). Trimming removed 4 bases at V and 4 bases at J, with 17 bases between. Germline CDR1 and CDR2: SGHRS and YFSETQ. The CDR3 extends over 15 amino acids. This chain's CDR3 is CASSPPFQGLYGYTF. CDR3 nucleotides: TGCGCCAGCAGCCCCCCCTTTCAGGGGCTCTATGGCTACACCTTC.

V is TRBV15 and J is TRBJ2-3; D possibly matches TRBD1 or TRBD2 (5 bases each). The germline V gene encodes CDR1 LNHNV and CDR2 YYDKDF (reference sequence). Deletions cut 0 bases from V and 4 bases from J, with 20 bases between. The CDR3 has 18 amino acids. The CDR3 reads CATSRDRDGAGYADTQYF. CDR3 in DNA: TGTGCCACCAGCAGAGATCGGGACGGGGCAGGGTACGCAGATACGCAGTATTTT.

The gene calls are TRBV2 and TRBJ2-2, with TRBD2 matching 8 bases. Per the germline V gene, CDR1 is SNHLY and CDR2 is FYNNEI. The J segment lost 2 bases and the V segment lost 8 bases, leaving 4 bases of the junction unmatched. This CDR3 region has 14 residues. CDR3 in amino acids: CASASGGNTGELFF. DNA for the CDR3: TGTGCCAGCGCCAGCGGGGGAAACACCGGGGAGCTGTTTTTT. The variable domain in full, with the rest retrieved from reference TRBV2 and TRBJ2-2, is EPEVTQTPSHQVTQMGQEVILRCVPISNHLYFYWYRQILGQKVEFLVSFYNNEISEKSEIFDDQFSVERPDGSNFTLKIRSTKLEDSAMYFCASASGGNTGELFFGEGSRLTVL.

The V call is TRBV5-1, the J call TRBJ1-3, with D unresolved. CDR1 SGHRS and CDR2 YFSETQ come from the germline V gene. The CDR3 has 15 residues. Trimming took 0 bases from V and 0 from J, leaving 7 bases between them. The CDR3 DNA is TGCGCCAGCAGCTTGGCTGGCGTCTCTGGAAACACCATATATTTT. Translation: CASSLAGVSGNTIYF.

The gene calls are TRBV2 and TRBJ2-7, with D possibly matching TRBD2 (7 bases). This CDR3 has 12 amino acids. Between the trimmed V and J ends, which lost 6 bases and 6 bases, there was a span of 12 bases. Germline loops: CDR1 SNHLY, CDR2 FYNNEI. This chain's CDR3 is CASSTGGGEQYF. In DNA, the CDR3 is TGTGCCAGCAGCACGGGGGGCGGCGAGCAGTACTTC.

The table lists this clone with a count of one. The V gene is TRBV30, the J gene TRBJ2-3; tentative D call: TRBD2 (6 bases). This CDR3 is built from 13 residues. V lost 8 bases and J 6 bases, leaving 18 bases between the germline ends. Per the germline V gene, CDR1 is GTSNPN and CDR2 is SVGIG (reference sequence). CDR3 in amino acids: CALGGRAGDTQYF. The CDR3 bases are TGTGCCCTGGGAGGCAGGGCGGGGGATACGCAGTATTTT.

This clone was recorded once. The rearrangement joins TRBV19 to TRBJ2-1; possible D gene TRBD1, 5 bases. The V end was cut by 3 bases, the J end by 3 bases, with 9 bases between. Germline-derived CDR1 and CDR2 are LNHDA and SQIVND (reference sequence). This CDR3 is built from 14 residues. The CDR3 nucleotides read TGTGCCAGTAGTATCAGGGTAAACTACAATGAGCAGTTCTTC. Encoded protein: CASSIRVNYNEQFF.

V usage is TRBV23-1 and J usage is TRBJ1-2, with D perhaps matching TRBD1 (6 bases). TRBV23-1 is sorted into the ORF group, with uncertain function. Trimming left V 6 bases short and J 6 bases short, with 17 bases between. The CDR3 consists of 14 residues. As DNA, the CDR3 is TGCGCCAGCAGCCAAGGGGGAAGTGAGGATGGCTACACCTTC. Its translation is CASSQGGSEDGYTF.

The sample holds a few counts of this clone. The chain carries TRBV2 and TRBJ1-5, with D unclear. Germline V CDR1 and CDR2: SNHLY, FYNNEI. This CDR3 spans 14 amino acids. Trimming took 2 bases from V and 4 from J, leaving 9 bases between them. CDR3 sequence: CASSELNENQPQHF. CDR3 nucleotides: TGTGCCAGCAGTGAATTAAACGAAAATCAGCCCCAGCATTTT.